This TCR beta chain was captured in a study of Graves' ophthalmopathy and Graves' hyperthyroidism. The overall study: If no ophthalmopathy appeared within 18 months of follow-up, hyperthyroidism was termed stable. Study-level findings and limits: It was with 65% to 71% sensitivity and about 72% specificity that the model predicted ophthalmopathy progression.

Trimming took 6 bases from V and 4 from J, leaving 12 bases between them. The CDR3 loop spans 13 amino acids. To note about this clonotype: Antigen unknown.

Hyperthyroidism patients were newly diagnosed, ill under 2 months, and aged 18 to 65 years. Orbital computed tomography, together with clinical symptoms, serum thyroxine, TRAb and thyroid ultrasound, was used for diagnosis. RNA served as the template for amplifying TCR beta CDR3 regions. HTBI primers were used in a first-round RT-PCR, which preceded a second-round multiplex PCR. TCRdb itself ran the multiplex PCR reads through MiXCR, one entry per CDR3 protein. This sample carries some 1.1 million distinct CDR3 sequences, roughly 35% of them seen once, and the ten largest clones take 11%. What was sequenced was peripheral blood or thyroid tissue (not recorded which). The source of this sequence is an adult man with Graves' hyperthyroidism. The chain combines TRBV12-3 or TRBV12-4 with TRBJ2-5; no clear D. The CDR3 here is CASSKHEIETQYF. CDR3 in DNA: TGTGCCAGCAGCAAGCATGAAATAGAGACCCAGTACTTC.